These 8 T cell receptor beta chains were sequenced from one sample in a study of response to subunit inactivated influenza vaccine listed by TCRdb under 2018. Explained via the paper, the time point label denotes: 40 to 45 days after influenza vaccine administration. Preparation of the library involved RT-PCR. Sequencing was performed on an Illumina HiSeq 2500. The public reads were run again by TCRdb, first through fastp at Q25 and then through MiXCR, and only productive beta chains were kept. Entries that share a CDR3 protein sequence are merged under the most common genes and DNA. The sample table shows roughly 570,000 distinct CDR3 sequences, and over 10% are seen once. In total, the top ten clones hold around 13% of the sample. The specimen was PBMCs from blood, collected around seven weeks after vaccination. The receptors were gathered from a man between 50 and 59 years old who received an inactivated influenza vaccine. Donor details come from another sample of the same person, matched by shared clones.

This clonotype came up a few times. The J gene is TRBJ1-4, the V gene TRBV4-3; weak D call: TRBD1 (5 bases). Trimming took 4 bases from V and 3 from J, leaving 12 bases between them. The CDR3 length is 15 residues. CDR1 LGHNA and CDR2 YSLEER come from the germline V gene. CDR3 protein: CASSRWGEANEKLFF. Written as DNA, the CDR3 is TGCGCCAGCAGCCGGTGGGGGGAGGCTAATGAAAAACTGTTTTTT.

V is TRBV7-2 and J is TRBJ2-4; the D is unclear. Germline lookup yields CDR1 SGHTA and CDR2 FQGNSA. The V end lost 5 bases, the J end lost 0 bases, and 11 bases lay between the germline ends. The CDR3 has 15 residues. The CDR3 nucleotides are TGTGCCAGCAGCGAGCGCGTCCTAGCCAAAAACATTCAGTACTTC. Its translation: CASSERVLAKNIQYF. Variable domain in full (rest from reference TRBV7-2 and TRBJ2-4): GAGVSQSPSNKVTEKGKDVELRCDPISGHTALYWYRQSLGQGLEFLIYFQGNSAPDKSGLPSDRFSAERTGGSVSTLTIQRTQQEDSAVYLCASSERVLAKNIQYFGAGTRLSVL.

In regard to this clonotype: This may be a read error, as it is one base from a much larger clone. The rearrangement uses TRBV20-1 and TRBJ2-7, with D tentatively TRBD2 (6 bases). Germline loops: CDR1 DFQATT, CDR2 SNEGSKA (reference sequence). The CDR3 has 15 amino acids. CDR3 bases: TGCAGTCCTAGAGATCACGCGGGACGGGTTTACGAGCAGTACTTC. It encodes CSPRDHAGRVYEQYF.

This clonotype was observed a few times. The V call is TRBV5-1, the J call TRBJ2-3; D remains unclear. Germline loops: CDR1 SGHRS, CDR2 YFSETQ. The CDR3 consists of 14 residues. Trimming pared 4 bases from V and 1 base from J, leaving 10 bases between. Here the CDR3 reads CASSPIGGTDTQYF. The CDR3 DNA is TGCGCCAGCAGCCCGATAGGCGGCACAGATACGCAGTATTTT.

This clonotype was found many times. J is TRBJ2-5 and V is TRBV12-3 or TRBV12-4; D is possibly TRBD1 (5 bases). Trimming cost V 10 bases and J 4 bases, with 10 bases left between them. The CDR3 spans 11 residues. The CDR3 reads CATTQGETQYF. CDR3 in DNA: TGTGCCACGACCCAGGGAGAGACCCAGTACTTC.

In regard to this clonotype: The junction differs from germline at one of its ends, possibly a read error. The chain couples TRBV6-2 or TRBV6-3 to TRBJ2-1; 12 bases match TRBD2. Germline CDR1 reads MNHEY; CDR2 reads SVGEGT. This CDR3 spans 14 amino acids. CDR3: CASSYILAGGTLLF. The CDR3 coding sequence is TGTGCCAGCAGTTATATACTAGCGGGGGGTACCCTCCTCTTC.

The chain employs TRBV28 and TRBJ1-1; D may be TRBD1 (6 bases). Trimming took off 5 bases at V and 4 bases at J, with 29 bases between the two ends. The CDR3 covers 19 residues. Germline V lookup: CDR1 MDHEN, CDR2 SYDVKM. The CDR3 region is CASSPSAGQGTSGSTEAFF. The CDR3 DNA is TGTGCCAGCAGTCCCTCCGCAGGTCAGGGGACGAGCGGGAGCACTGAAGCTTTCTTT.

This chain uses TRBV7-9 with TRBJ2-5; the D is unclear. V was cut by 5 bases and J by 5 bases, with 6 bases left in between. CDR1 and CDR2 from the germline V gene are SEHNR and FQNEAQ (reference sequence). The CDR3 runs 11 residues. The CDR3: CASSPTETQYF. As DNA, the CDR3 is TGTGCCAGCAGCCCCACCGAGACCCAGTACTTC. The whole variable domain, remainder taken from reference TRBV7-9 and TRBJ2-5, is DTGVSQNPRHKITKRGQNVTFRCDPISEHNRLYWYRQTLGQGPEFLTYFQNEAQLEKSRLLSDRFSAERPKGSFSTLEIQRTEQGDSAMYLCASSPTETQYFGPGTRLLVL.